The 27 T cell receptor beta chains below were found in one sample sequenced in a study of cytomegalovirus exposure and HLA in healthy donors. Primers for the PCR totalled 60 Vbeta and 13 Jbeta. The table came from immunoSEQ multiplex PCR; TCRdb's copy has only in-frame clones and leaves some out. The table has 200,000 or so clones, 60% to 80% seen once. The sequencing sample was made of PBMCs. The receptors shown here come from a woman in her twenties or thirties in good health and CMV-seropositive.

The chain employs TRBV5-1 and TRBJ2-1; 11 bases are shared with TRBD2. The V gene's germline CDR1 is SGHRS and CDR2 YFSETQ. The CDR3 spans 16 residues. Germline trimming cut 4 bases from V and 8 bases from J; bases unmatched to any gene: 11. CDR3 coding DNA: TGCGCCAGCAGCAAACGGACTAGCGGGTTCCTCGATGAGCAGTTCTTC. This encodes CASSKRTSGFLDEQFF.

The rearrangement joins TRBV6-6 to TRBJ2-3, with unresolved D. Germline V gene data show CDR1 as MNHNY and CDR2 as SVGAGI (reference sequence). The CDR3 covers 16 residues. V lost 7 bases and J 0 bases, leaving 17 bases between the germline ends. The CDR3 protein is CASNQFLRVSTDTQYF. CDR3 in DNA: TGTGCCAGCAACCAATTCCTCCGAGTGAGCACAGATACGCAGTATTTT.

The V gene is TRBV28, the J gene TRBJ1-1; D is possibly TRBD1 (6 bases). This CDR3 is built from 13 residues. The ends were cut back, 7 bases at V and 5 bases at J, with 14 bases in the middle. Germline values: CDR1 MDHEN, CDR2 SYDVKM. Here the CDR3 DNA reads TGTGCCAGCACCGGGGGGGGCCAAACTGAAGCTTTCTTT. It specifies CASTGGGQTEAFF. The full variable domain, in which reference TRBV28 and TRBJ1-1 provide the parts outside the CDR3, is DVKVTQSSRYLVKRTGEKVFLECVQDMDHENMFWYRQDPGLGLRLIYFSYDVKMKEKGDIPEGYSVSREKKERFSLILESASTNQTSMYLCASTGGGQTEAFFGQGTRLTVV.

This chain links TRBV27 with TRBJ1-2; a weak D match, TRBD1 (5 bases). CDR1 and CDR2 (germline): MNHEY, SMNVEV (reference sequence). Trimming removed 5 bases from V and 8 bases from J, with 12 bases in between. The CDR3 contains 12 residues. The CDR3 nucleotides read TGTGCCAGCAGTCCCCCAGGGTCGGGCTACACCTTC. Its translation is CASSPPGSGYTF.

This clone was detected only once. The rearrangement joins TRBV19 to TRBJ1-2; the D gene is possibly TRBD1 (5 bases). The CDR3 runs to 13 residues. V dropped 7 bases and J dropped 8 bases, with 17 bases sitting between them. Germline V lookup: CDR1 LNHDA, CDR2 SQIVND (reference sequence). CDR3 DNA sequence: TGTGCCAGTACGGTGCGGGGACGGAGGGGCTACACCTTC. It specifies CASTVRGRRGYTF.

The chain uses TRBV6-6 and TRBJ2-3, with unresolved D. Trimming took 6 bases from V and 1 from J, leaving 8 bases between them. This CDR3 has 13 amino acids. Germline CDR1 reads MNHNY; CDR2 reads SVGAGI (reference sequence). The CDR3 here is CASSPSGTDTQYF. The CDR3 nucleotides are TGTGCCAGCAGCCCCTCGGGCACAGATACGCAGTATTTT.

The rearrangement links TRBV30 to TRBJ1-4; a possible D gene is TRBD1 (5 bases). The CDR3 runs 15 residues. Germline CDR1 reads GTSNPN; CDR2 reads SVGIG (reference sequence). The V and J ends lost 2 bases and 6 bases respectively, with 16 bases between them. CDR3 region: CAWSRWGSTYEKLFF. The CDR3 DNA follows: TGTGCCTGGAGTCGGTGGGGCAGTACTTATGAAAAACTGTTTTTT.

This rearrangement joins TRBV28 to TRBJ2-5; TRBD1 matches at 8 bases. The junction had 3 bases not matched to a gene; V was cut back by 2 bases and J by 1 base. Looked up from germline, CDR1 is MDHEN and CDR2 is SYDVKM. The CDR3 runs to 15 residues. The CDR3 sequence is CASSLQGAPQETQYF. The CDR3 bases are TGTGCCAGCAGTTTACAGGGGGCCCCCCAAGAGACCCAGTACTTC.

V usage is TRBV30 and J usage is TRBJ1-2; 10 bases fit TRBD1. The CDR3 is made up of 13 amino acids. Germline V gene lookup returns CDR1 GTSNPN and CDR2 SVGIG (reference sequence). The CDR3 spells CAIQGDRGDGYTF. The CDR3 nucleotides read TGTGCGATTCAAGGGGACAGGGGTGATGGCTACACCTTC.

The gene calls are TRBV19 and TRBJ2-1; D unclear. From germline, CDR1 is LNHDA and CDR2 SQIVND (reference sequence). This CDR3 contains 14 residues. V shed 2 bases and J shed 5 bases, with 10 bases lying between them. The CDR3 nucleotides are TGTGCCAGTAGTATATATAGAGGAGACAATGAGCAGTTCTTC. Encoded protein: CASSIYRGDNEQFF.

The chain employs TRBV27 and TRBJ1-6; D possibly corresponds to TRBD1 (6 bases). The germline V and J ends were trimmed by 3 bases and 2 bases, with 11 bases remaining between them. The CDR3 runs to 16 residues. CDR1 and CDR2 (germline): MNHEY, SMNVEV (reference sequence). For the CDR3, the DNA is TGTGCCAGCAGTTTCGGCAGGGGCGCCTATAATTCACCCCTCCACTTT. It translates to CASSFGRGAYNSPLHF.

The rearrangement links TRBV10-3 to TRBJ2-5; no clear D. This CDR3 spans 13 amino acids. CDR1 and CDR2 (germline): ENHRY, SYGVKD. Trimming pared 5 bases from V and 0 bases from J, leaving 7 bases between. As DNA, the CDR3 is TGTGCCATCAGTCATCCAGACCAAGAGACCCAGTACTTC. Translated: CAISHPDQETQYF.

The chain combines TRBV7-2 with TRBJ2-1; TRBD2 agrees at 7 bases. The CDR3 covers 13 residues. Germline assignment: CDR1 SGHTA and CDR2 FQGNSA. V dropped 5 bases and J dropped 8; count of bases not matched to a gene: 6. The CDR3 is CASSIERDDEQFF. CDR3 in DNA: TGTGCCAGCAGCATTGAGCGGGACGATGAGCAGTTCTTC.

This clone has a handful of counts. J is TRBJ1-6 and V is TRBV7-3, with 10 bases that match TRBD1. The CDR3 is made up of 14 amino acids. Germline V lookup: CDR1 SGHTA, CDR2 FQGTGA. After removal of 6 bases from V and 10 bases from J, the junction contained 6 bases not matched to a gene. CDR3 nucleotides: TGTGCCAGCAGTACGACAGGGGGCAGATCACCCCTCCACTTT. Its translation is CASSTTGGRSPLHF.

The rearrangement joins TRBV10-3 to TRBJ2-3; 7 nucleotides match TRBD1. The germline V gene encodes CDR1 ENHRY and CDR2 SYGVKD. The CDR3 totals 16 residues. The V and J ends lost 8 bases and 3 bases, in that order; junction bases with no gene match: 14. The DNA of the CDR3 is TGTGCCATCTCGGCTCCGACAGGGTTTACTACAGATACGCAGTATTTT. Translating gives CAISAPTGFTTDTQYF.

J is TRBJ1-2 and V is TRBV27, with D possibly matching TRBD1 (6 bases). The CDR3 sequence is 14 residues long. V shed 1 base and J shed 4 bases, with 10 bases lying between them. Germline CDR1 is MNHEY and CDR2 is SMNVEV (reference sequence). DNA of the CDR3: TGTGCCAGCAGTTTATGGCAGGGGAGCTATGGCTACACCTTC. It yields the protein CASSLWQGSYGYTF.

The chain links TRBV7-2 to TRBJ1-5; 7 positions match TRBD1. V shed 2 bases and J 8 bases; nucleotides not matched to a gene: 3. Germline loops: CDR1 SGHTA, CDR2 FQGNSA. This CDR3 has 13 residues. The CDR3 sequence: CASSLRGPEPQHF. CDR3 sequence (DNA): TGTGCCAGCAGCTTAAGGGGGCCGGAGCCCCAGCATTTT.

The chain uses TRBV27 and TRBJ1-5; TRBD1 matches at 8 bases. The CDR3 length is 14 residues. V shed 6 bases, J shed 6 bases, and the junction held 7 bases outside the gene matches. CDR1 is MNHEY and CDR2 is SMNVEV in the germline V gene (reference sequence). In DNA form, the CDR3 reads TGTGCCAGCAGACTGCAGGGGGCCGGTCAGCCCCAGCATTTT. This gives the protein CASRLQGAGQPQHF.

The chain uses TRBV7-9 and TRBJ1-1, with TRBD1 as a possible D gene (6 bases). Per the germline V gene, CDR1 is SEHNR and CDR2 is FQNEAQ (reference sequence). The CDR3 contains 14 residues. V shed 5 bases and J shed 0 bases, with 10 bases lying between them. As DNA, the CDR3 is TGTGCCAGCAGCAGAACAGGGCTGAACACTGAAGCTTTCTTT. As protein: CASSRTGLNTEAFF. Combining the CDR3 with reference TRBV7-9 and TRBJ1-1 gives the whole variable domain DTGVSQNPRHKITKRGQNVTFRCDPISEHNRLYWYRQTLGQGPEFLTYFQNEAQLEKSRLLSDRFSAERPKGSFSTLEIQRTEQGDSAMYLCASSRTGLNTEAFFGQGTRLTVV.

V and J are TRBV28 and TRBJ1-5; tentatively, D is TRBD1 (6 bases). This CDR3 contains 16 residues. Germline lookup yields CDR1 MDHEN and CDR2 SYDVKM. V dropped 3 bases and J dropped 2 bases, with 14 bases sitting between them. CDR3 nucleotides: TGTGCCAGCAGTTTCCCCGGGACAATAGGCAATCAGCCCCAGCATTTT. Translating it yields CASSFPGTIGNQPQHF.

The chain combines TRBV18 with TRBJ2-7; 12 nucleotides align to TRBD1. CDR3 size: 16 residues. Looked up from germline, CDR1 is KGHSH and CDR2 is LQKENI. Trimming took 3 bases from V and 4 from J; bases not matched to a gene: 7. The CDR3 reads CASSPAGTGGKYEQYF. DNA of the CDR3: TGTGCCAGCTCACCTGCCGGGACAGGGGGCAAGTACGAGCAGTACTTC.

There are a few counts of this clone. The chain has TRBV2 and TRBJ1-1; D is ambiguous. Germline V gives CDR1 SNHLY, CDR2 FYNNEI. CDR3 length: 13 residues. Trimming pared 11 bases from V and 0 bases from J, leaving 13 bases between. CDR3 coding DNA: TGTGCCTCCCTCTCCGACATGAACACTGAAGCTTTCTTT. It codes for CASLSDMNTEAFF. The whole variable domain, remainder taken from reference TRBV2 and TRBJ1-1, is EPEVTQTPSHQVTQMGQEVILRCVPISNHLYFYWYRQILGQKVEFLVSFYNNEISEKSEIFDDQFSVERPDGSNFTLKIRSTKLEDSAMYFCASLSDMNTEAFFGQGTRLTVV.

CDR3: CASSVRQTNTEAFF. CDR3 nucleotide sequence: TGTGCCAGCAGTGTTCGACAGACGAACACTGAAGCTTTCTTT. The chain carries TRBV2 and TRBJ1-1; TRBD1 is a possible D gene (5 bases). V lost 4 bases and J 1 base, leaving 10 bases between the germline ends. Germline loops: CDR1 SNHLY, CDR2 FYNNEI. The CDR3 totals 14 residues.

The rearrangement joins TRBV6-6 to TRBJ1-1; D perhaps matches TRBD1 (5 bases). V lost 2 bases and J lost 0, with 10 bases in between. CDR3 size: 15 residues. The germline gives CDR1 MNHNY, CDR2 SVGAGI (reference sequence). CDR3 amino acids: CASSYSRALNTEAFF. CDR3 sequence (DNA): TGTGCCAGCAGTTACAGCAGGGCCCTGAACACTGAAGCTTTCTTT.

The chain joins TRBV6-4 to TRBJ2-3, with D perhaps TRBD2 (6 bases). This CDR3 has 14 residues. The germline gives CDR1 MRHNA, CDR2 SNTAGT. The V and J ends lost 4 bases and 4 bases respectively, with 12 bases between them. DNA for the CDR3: TGTGCCAGCAGTGTAACTAGCAGGGCAGATACGCAGTATTTT. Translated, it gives CASSVTSRADTQYF.

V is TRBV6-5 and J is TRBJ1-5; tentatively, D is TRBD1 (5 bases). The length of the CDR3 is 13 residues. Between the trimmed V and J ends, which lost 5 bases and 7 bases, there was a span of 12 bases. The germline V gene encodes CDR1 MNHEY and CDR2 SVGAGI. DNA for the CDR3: TGTGCCAGCAGTGACAGTGAGAGGCAGCCCCAGCATTTT. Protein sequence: CASSDSERQPQHF.

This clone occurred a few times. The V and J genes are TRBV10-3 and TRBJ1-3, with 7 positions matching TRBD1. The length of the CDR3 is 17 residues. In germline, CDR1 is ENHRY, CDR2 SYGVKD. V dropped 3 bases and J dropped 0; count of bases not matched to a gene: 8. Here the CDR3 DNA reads TGTGCCATCAGTGATATCAGGGGACAGTACTCTGGAAACACCATATATTTT. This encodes CAISDIRGQYSGNTIYF.